This T cell receptor beta chain was recovered during a study of blood T cell repertoires in COVID-19. Seattle's cohort entered during active infection and was followed longitudinally. Produced via immunoSEQ multiplex PCR; TCRdb's table is partial and in-frame only. The sample includes 220,000 or so clones, about 88% of them seen just once. The trim removed 6 bases at V and 2 bases at J, leaving 7 bases unmatched. This CDR3 spans 15 amino acids. Germline V CDR1 and CDR2: SNHLY, FYNNEI. Sequencing used peripheral blood. The receptor was isolated from a woman between 45 and 65 years old with COVID-19, enrolled during active disease. The genes are TRBV2 and TRBJ1-5; TRBD1 matches 7 bases. In DNA form, the CDR3 reads TGTGCCAGCAGCTTAGACAGGGTTGGCAATCAGCCCCAGCATTTT. It specifies CASSLDRVGNQPQHF.